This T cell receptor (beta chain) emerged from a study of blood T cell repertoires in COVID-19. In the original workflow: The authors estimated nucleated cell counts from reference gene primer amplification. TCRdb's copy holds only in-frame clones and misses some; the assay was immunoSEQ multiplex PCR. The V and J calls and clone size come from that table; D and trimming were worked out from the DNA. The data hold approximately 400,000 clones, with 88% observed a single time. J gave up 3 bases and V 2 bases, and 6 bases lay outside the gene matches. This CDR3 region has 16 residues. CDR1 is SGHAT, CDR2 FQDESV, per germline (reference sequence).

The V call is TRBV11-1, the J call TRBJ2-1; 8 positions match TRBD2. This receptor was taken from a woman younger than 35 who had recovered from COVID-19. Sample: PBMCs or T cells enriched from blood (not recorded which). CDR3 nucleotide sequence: TGTGCCAGCAGCTTAACCCGCGGGGGGCTCTACAATGAGCAGTTCTTC. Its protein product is CASSLTRGGLYNEQFF.